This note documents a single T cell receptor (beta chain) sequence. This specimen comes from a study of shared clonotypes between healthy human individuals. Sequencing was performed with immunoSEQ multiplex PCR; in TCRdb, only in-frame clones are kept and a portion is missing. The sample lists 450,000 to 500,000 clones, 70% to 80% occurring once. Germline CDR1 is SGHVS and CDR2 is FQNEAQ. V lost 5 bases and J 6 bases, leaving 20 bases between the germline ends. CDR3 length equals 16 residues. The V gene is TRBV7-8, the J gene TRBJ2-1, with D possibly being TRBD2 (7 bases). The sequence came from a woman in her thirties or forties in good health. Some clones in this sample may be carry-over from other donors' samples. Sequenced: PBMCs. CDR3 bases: TGTGCCAGCAGCCCGTTGGGGGCGGGAGCGACCAATGAGCAGTTCTTC. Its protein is CASSPLGAGATNEQFF.